This TCR beta chain was sequenced in a study of blood T cells in healthy people across ages. Study outcomes and limitations: A roughly linear age-dependent decrease characterized TCR beta diversity per million T cells.

Combining a sample-barcoded 5' primer with a J-beta primer mix, a second PCR ran for about 7 to 12 cycles. Template switching added a 12-random-nucleotide identifier to every cDNA molecule. Sequencing recovered at least 2.5 million CDR3-containing paired-end reads from each sample. A single record per CDR3 protein comes from TCRdb applying MiXCR to the 5' RACE reads. Counted here are about 1.6 million distinct CDR3 sequences, about 32% occurring once; the ten biggest clones make up around 11%. With 4 bases clipped from V and 2 bases from J, the junction kept 7 bases outside the gene matches. Germline lookup yields CDR1 SNHLY and CDR2 FYNNEI. This CDR3 is 15 amino acids long. This clonotype was detected once. Its antigen remains unidentified.

The clonotype comes from a woman in her twenties or thirties in good health. Input material: blood. The V and J genes are TRBV2 and TRBJ1-1; 7 bases map to TRBD1. CDR3 coding DNA: TGTGCCAGCAGTGCCAGGGGGTTTGAAAACACTGAAGCTTTCTTT. Amino acid sequence: CASSARGFENTEAFF.